Listed below are T cell receptor beta chains from one sample, sequenced in a study of cytomegalovirus exposure and HLA in healthy donors. Libraries were prepared by immunoSEQ multiplex PCR; TCRdb keeps only in-frame clonotypes and omits some of them. The sample has over 110,000 clones, about four fifths seen once. The sequenced sample consisted of PBMCs. These receptors were obtained from a man aged 35 to 55 in good health and CMV-seronegative. The CDR3 runs from the conserved cysteine through the conserved F or W. A D gene is named only where the DNA matches it firmly. Rows give clone size only sometimes, using once, few, many, or a class for an expanded clone.

>14|TRBJ2-5|TRBV6-4|TRBD2|.
CASSWEGRVETQYF
TGTGCCAGCAGTTGGGAGGGGCGGGTAGAGACCCAGTACTTC
>15|TRBJ1-2|TRBV11-2|.|.
CASSSPRILTGGYTF
TGTGCCAGCAGCTCCCCCCGGATCTTAACGGGTGGCTACACCTTC
>15|TRBJ2-7|TRBV28|TRBD1|.
CASSLSGQGRHEQYF
TGTGCCAGCAGTTTATCGGGACAGGGGCGGCACGAGCAGTACTTC
>16|TRBJ2-7|TRBV10-2|TRBD1|.
CASSELHGTAPYEQYF
TGCGCCAGCAGTGAGCTGCATGGGACAGCCCCCTACGAGCAGTACTTC
>16|TRBJ2-2|TRBV27|TRBD2|once
CASSLIAGANTGELFF
TGTGCCAGCAGTTTAATAGCGGGGGCCAACACCGGGGAGCTGTTTTTT
>13|TRBJ1-2|TRBV6-6|.|.
CASTPTGDYGYTF
TGTGCCAGCACTCCTACCGGGGACTATGGCTACACCTTC
>12|TRBJ2-5|TRBV5-1|.|.
CASSRGRETQYF
TGCGCCAGCAGCCGGGGGAGAGAGACCCAGTACTTC
>15|TRBJ2-7|TRBV5-1|TRBD2|.
CASSRDSGGSYEQYF
TGCGCCAGCTCAAGGGATAGCGGGGGGTCCTACGAGCAGTACTTC
>11|TRBJ1-1|TRBV5-1|TRBD1|.
CASGDRGEAFF
TGCGCCAGTGGGGACAGAGGGGAAGCTTTCTTT
>12|TRBJ1-2|TRBV28|.|once
CASTVQGYGYTF
TGTGCCAGCACTGTCCAGGGGTATGGCTACACCTTC
>14|TRBJ1-6|TRBV7-8|.|.
CASSLRDNRSPLHF
TGTGCCAGCAGCTTACGGGACAATCGTTCACCCCTCCACTTT
>13|TRBJ2-1|TRBV15|.|.
CATSQKGGNEQFF
TGTGCCACCAGCCAAAAAGGGGGCAATGAGCAGTTCTTC
>15|TRBJ2-5|TRBV7-7|.|.
CASSLEARGQETQYF
TGTGCCAGCAGCTTAGAGGCCAGGGGCCAAGAGACCCAGTACTTC
>16|TRBJ2-1|TRBV7-6|TRBD2|.
CASSPTPGLAANEQFF
TGTGCCAGCAGCCCCACGCCGGGACTAGCGGCCAATGAGCAGTTCTTC
>16|TRBJ1-2|TRBV18|TRBD1|.
CASSRNSGTVLYGYTF
TGTGCCAGCTCACGGAACTCTGGGACAGTGTTATATGGCTACACCTTC
>13|TRBJ2-7|TRBV6-5|TRBD1|once
CASTSGGNDEQYF
TGTGCCAGCACCTCAGGGGGCAATGACGAGCAGTACTTC
>13|TRBJ2-1|TRBV28|TRBD2|once
CASSGGPVNEQFF
TGTGCCAGTAGCGGGGGGCCAGTCAATGAGCAGTTCTTC
>18|TRBJ2-2|TRBV5-1|TRBD2|.
CASSYLAGGIQNTGELFF
TGCGCCAGCAGCTATCTAGCGGGGGGGATCCAGAACACCGGGGAGCTGTTTTTT
>12|TRBJ2-7|TRBV13|.|.
CASSSESREQYF
TGTGCCAGCAGCTCAGAATCACGAGAGCAGTACTTC
>15|TRBJ1-1|TRBV11-2|.|.
CASSLARVEGTEAFF
TGTGCCAGCAGCTTAGCCAGAGTTGAGGGCACTGAAGCTTTCTTT
>14|TRBJ1-6|TRBV2|.|.
CASSARRGVSPLHF
TGTGCCAGCAGTGCGAGGAGAGGTGTTTCACCCCTCCACTTT
>16|TRBJ2-3|TRBV28|.|.
CASSFDKSSYTDTQYF
TGTGCCAGCAGTTTCGACAAATCATCCTACACAGATACGCAGTATTTT
>15|TRBJ1-6|TRBV6-1|.|.
CAIHRTGGRTTPLHF
TGTGCCATCCACCGCACGGGGGGCCGGACTACACCCCTCCACTTT
>14|TRBJ1-1|TRBV5-1|TRBD1|.
CASSSSFGDSVAFF
TGCGCCAGCAGCTCGTCTTTTGGGGACAGTGTAGCTTTCTTT
>13|TRBJ1-1|TRBV7-9|.|.
CASSYEMNTEAFF
TGTGCCAGCAGCTATGAGATGAACACTGAAGCTTTCTTT
>17|TRBJ1-4|TRBV19|.|.
CASSNLQVSGLSEKLFF
TGTGCCAGTAGCAACCTCCAGGTGTCAGGTCTTAGTGAAAAACTGTTTTTT
>14|TRBJ1-3|TRBV29-1|.|.
CSVDAGAPGNTIYF
TGCAGCGTTGATGCAGGGGCCCCTGGAAACACCATATATTTT
>12|TRBJ1-3|TRBV19|.|.
CASRPSGNTIYF
TGTGCCAGCAGGCCTTCTGGAAACACCATATATTTT
>16|TRBJ2-4|TRBV7-9|TRBD2|.
CASSSTQRGAGNIQYF
TGTGCCAGCAGCTCCACCCAGCGGGGGGCCGGAAACATTCAGTACTTC
>15|TRBJ2-5|TRBV6-6|TRBD2|.
CASRLAGGFQETQYF
TGTGCCAGCAGACTAGCGGGGGGGTTCCAAGAGACCCAGTACTTC
>13|TRBJ1-2|TRBV6-1|.|.
CASSEAIDYGYTF
TGTGCCAGCAGTGAAGCTATTGACTATGGCTACACCTTC
>16|TRBJ1-1|TRBV19|TRBD1|.
CASTKRAGQGLTEAFF
TGTGCCAGTACCAAAAGGGCCGGACAGGGTCTAACTGAAGCTTTCTTT
>12|TRBJ2-7|TRBV5-6|.|.
CASKAGGSEQYF
TGTGCCAGCAAAGCAGGGGGGAGTGAGCAGTACTTC
>16|TRBJ2-7|TRBV5-4|.|.
CASSSTGGSHPYEQYF
TGTGCCAGCAGTTCCACTGGGGGCAGCCACCCCTACGAGCAGTACTTC
>13|TRBJ2-7|TRBV2|TRBD2|.
CASSATPGLASYF
TGTGCCAGCAGCGCAACTCCGGGACTAGCAAGCTACTTC
>13|TRBJ1-3|TRBV30|.|.
CAWSPGAGNTIYF
TGTGCCTGGAGCCCGGGAGCTGGAAACACCATATATTTT
>14|TRBJ1-1|TRBV5-4|.|.
CASSLPLMNTEAFF
TGTGCCAGCAGCTTGCCCCTAATGAACACTGAAGCTTTCTTT
>15|TRBJ2-7|TRBV5-1|.|once
CASSLTSGITYEQYF
TGCGCCAGCAGCCTGACTTCAGGGATAACCTACGAGCAGTACTTC
>15|TRBJ2-2|TRBV9|TRBD2|few
CASSETSGGPGELFF
TGTGCCAGCAGCGAGACTAGCGGGGGGCCCGGGGAGCTGTTTTTT
>13|TRBJ2-1|TRBV14|.|.
CASSRGGGFEQFF
TGTGCCAGCAGCCGAGGGGGGGGGTTCGAGCAGTTCTTC
>15|TRBJ1-6|TRBV10-1|TRBD1|.
CASSDPGQGGSPLHF
TGCGCCAGCAGTGACCCGGGACAGGGGGGATCACCCCTCCACTTT
>14|TRBJ1-6|TRBV6-6|.|few
CASSLTGRNSPLHF
TGTGCCAGCAGCCTTACGGGGAGGAATTCACCCCTCCACTTT
>14|TRBJ2-3|TRBV6-6|.|.
CASLYDTRTDTQYF
TGTGCCAGCCTTTACGACACTAGAACAGATACGCAGTATTTT